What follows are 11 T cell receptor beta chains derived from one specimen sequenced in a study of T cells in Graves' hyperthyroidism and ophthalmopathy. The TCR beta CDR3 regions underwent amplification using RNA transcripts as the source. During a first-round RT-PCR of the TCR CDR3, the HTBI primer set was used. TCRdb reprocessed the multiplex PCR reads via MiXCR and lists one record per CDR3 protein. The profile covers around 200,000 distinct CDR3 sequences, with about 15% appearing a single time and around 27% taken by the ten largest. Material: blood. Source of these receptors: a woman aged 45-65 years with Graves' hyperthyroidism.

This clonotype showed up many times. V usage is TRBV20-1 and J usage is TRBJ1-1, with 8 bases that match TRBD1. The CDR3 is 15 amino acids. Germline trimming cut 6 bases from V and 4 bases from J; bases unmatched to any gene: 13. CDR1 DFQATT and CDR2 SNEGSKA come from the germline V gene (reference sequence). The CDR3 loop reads CSAKGAPGGGTEAFF. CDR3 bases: TGCAGTGCCAAAGGGGCGCCAGGGGGCGGCACTGAAGCTTTCTTT.

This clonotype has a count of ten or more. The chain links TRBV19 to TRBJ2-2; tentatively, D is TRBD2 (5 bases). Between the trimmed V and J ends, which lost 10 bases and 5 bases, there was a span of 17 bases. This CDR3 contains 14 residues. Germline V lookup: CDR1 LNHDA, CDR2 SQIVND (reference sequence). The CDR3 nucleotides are TGTGCCACCGAAGTTACCTCGGGGACCGGGGAGCTGTTTTTT. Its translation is CATEVTSGTGELFF.

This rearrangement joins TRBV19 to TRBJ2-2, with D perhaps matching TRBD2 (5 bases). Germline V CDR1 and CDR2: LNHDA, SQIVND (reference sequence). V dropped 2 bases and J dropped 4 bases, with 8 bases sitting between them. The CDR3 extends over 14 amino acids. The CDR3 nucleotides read TGTGCCAGTAGTATAAACGAGGGCACCGGGGAGCTGTTTTTT. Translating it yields CASSINEGTGELFF.

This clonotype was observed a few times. The CDR3 spells CASSLGGGAPGANVLTF. CDR3 sequence (DNA): TGTGCCAGCAGCCTTGGGGGGGGGGCCCCTGGGGCCAACGTCCTGACTTTC. The V gene is TRBV7-2, the J gene TRBJ2-6; tentatively, D is TRBD2 (7 bases). Germline CDR1 and CDR2: SGHTA and FQGNSA. Trimming took off 5 bases at V and 2 bases at J, with 16 bases between the two ends. This CDR3 has 17 amino acids.

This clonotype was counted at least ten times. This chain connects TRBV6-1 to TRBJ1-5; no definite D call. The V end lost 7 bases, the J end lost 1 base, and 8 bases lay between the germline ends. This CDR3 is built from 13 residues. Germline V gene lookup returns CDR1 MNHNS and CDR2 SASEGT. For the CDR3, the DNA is TGTGCCAGCAATCGGGGAAGCAATCAGCCCCAGCATTTT. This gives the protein CASNRGSNQPQHF.

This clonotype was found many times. DNA for the CDR3: TGTGCCAGCAGTTTACTAGCGGGGGTAGATACGCAGTATTTT. Its translation: CASSLLAGVDTQYF. The V and J genes are TRBV27 and TRBJ2-3; 10 nucleotides agree with TRBD2. Per germline, CDR1 MNHEY and CDR2 SMNVEV (reference sequence). J was trimmed by 5 bases and V by 2 bases; bases with no gene match: 1. This CDR3 has 14 amino acids.

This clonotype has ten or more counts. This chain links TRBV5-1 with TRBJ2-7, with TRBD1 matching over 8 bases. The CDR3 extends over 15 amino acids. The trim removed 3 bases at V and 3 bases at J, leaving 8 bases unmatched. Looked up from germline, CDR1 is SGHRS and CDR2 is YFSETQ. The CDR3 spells CASSSGQGVYYEQYF. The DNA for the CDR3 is TGCGCCAGCAGCTCCGGACAGGGTGTGTACTACGAGCAGTACTTC. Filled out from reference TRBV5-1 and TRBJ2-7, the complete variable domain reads KAGVTQTPRYLIKTRGQQVTLSCSPISGHRSVSWYQQTPGQGLQFLFEYFSETQRNKGNFPGRFSGRQFSNSRSEMNVSTLELGDSALYLCASSSGQGVYYEQYFGPGTRLTVT.

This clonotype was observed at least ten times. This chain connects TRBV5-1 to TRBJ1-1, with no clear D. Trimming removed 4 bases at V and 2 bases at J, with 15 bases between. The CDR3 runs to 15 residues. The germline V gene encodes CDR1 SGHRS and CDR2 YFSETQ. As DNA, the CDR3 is TGCGCCAGCAGCCCAACTGCGGGAATCAACACTGAAGCTTTCTTT. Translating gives CASSPTAGINTEAFF.

CDR3 coding DNA: TGCGCCAGCAGCCCAGCCCAGGGCCCAAGCTCTGGGGCCAACGTCCTGACTTTC. This codes for CASSPAQGPSSGANVLTF. The V and J genes are TRBV4-1 and TRBJ2-6, with a tentative D call TRBD1 (5 bases). V lost 4 bases, J lost 0 bases, and 16 bases lay in between. The V gene's germline CDR1 is MGHRA and CDR2 YSYEKL. CDR3 length equals 18 residues.

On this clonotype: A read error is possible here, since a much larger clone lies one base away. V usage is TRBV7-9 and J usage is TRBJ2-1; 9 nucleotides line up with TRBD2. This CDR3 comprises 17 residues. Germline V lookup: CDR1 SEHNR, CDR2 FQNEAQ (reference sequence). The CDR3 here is CAGSLAKAGGTYNEQFF. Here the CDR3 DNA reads TGTGCCGGCAGCTTAGCGAAAGCGGGAGGCACCTACAATGAGCAGTTCTTC.

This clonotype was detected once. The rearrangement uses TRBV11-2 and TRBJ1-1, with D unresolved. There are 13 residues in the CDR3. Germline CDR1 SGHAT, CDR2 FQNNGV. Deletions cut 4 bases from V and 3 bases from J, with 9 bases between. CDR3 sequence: CASSSGWDTEAFF. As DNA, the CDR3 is TGTGCCAGCAGCTCGGGTTGGGACACTGAAGCTTTCTTT.